This entry lists 7 T cell receptor beta chains sequenced from one sample in a study of CD8+ T cells in alopecia areata. Once RNA had been extracted, it was reverse transcribed into cDNA to act as the sequencing template. The protocol was immunoSEQ multiplex PCR, while the TCRdb copy is restricted to in-frame clones and leaves out a portion. The sample records 45,000 to 60,000 clones, around 96% being singletons. This specimen was CD8+ T cells sorted from blood, taken at week 0. These receptors came from a human donor with alopecia areata.

V and J are TRBV4-1 and TRBJ2-1; 11 nucleotides line up with TRBD2. The CDR3 has 17 amino acids. After removal of 4 bases from V and 4 bases from J, the junction contained 9 bases not matched to a gene. Germline V gene lookup returns CDR1 MGHRA and CDR2 YSYEKL. The CDR3 loop is CASSLGTSGDPYNEQFF. CDR3 DNA sequence: TGCGCCAGCAGCCTGGGGACTAGCGGCGACCCGTACAATGAGCAGTTCTTC.

This clone was detected only once. This chain links TRBV15 with TRBJ1-5; D remains ambiguous. This CDR3 spans 15 amino acids. V was clipped by 3 bases and J by 1 base, with 10 bases between them. CDR1 and CDR2 from the germline V gene are LNHNV and YYDKDF (reference sequence). CDR3 sequence (DNA): TGTGCCACCAGCAGTTTCCTGGGCAGCAATCAGCCCCAGCATTTT. Its translation: CATSSFLGSNQPQHF.

This chain joins TRBV5-4 and TRBJ2-2; 7 positions match TRBD2. Germline assignment: CDR1 SGHNT and CDR2 YYREEE (reference sequence). The junction had 17 bases not matched to a gene; V was cut back by 3 bases and J by 6 bases. The length of the CDR3 is 18 residues. CDR3 region: CASSWVPGRLGGAGELFF. For the CDR3, the DNA is TGTGCCAGCAGCTGGGTTCCGGGACGCCTGGGGGGGGCCGGGGAGCTGTTTTTT.

V gene TRBV29-1 combines with J gene TRBJ2-1, with a tentative D call TRBD1 (7 bases). The V end was cut by 6 bases, the J end by 1 base, with 16 bases between. The CDR3 has 15 residues. Germline V gene lookup returns CDR1 SQVTM and CDR2 ANQGSEA. The CDR3 DNA reads TGCAGCGTCTTTAGGGCAGGGGGGTCCTACAATGAGCAGTTCTTC. Its protein is CSVFRAGGSYNEQFF.

The rearrangement links TRBV11-2 to TRBJ2-3, with D unclear. The germline CDR1 and CDR2 sequences are SGHAT and FQNNGV. The CDR3 is 15 amino acids. V was pared by 5 bases and J by 0 bases, with 12 bases between. CDR3 region: CASSPWPTSTDTQYF. The CDR3 DNA reads TGTGCCAGCAGCCCATGGCCCACTAGCACAGATACGCAGTATTTT.

The V and J genes are TRBV5-1 and TRBJ1-4; 10 nucleotides line up with TRBD1. Unmatched junction bases numbered 12, after V lost 4 bases and J lost 12 bases. CDR3 length: 15 amino acids. The germline V gene has CDR1 SGHRS and CDR2 YFSETQ. CDR3 coding DNA: TGCGCCAGCAGCCTCGACAGGGGGCTATCGAGAGAACTGTTTTTT. This encodes CASSLDRGLSRELFF.

This rearrangement joins TRBV10-3 to TRBJ2-7; D is possibly TRBD1 (6 bases). Deletions cut 5 bases from V and 1 base from J, with 9 bases between. The germline V gene has CDR1 ENHRY and CDR2 SYGVKD. CDR3 length equals 13 residues. The CDR3 DNA reads TGTGCCATCAGTCAAGACAGGTCCTACGAGCAGTACTTC. Translating gives CAISQDRSYEQYF.